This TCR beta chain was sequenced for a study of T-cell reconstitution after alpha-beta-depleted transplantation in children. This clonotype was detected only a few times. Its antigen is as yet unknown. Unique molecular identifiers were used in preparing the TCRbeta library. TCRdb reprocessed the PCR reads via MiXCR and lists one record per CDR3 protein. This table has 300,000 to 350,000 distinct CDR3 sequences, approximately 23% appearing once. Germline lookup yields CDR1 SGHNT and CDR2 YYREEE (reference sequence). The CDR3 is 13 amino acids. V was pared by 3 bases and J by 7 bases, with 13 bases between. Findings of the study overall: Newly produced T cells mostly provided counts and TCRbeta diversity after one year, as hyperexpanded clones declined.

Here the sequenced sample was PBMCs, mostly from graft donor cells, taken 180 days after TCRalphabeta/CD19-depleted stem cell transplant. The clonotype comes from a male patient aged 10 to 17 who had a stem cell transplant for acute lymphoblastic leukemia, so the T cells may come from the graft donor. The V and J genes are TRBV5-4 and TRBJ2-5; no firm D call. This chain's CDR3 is CASSSPLVVTQYF. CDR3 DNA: TGTGCCAGCAGCTCGCCACTCGTGGTGACCCAGTACTTC.